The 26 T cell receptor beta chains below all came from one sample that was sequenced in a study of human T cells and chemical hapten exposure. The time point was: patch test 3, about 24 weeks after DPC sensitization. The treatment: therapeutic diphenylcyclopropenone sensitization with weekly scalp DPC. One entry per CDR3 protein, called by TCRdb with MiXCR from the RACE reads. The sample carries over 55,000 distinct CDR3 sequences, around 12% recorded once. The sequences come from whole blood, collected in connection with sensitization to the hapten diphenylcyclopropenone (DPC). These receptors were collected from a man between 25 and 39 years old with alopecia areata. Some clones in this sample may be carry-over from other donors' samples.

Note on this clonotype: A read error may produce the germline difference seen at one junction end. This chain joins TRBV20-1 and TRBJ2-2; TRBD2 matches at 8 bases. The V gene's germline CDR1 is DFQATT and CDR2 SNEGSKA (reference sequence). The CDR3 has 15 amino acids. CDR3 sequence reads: CSAPPLAELTGELLF. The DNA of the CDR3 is TGCAGTGCTCCCCCACTAGCGGAACTCACCGGGGAGCTGTTATTT.

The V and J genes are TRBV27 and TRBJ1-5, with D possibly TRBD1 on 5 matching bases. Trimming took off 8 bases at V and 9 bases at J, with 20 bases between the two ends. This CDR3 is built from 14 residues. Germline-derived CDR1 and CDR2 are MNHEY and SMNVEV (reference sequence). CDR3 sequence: CASSSFQGGGPQHF. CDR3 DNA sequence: TGTGCCAGCTCAAGCTTTCAGGGTGGGGGGCCCCAGCATTTT.

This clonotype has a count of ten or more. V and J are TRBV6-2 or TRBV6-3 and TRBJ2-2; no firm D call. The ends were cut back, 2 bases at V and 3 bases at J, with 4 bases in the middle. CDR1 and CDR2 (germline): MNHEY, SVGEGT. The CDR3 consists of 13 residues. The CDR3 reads CASSYVDTGELFF. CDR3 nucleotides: TGTGCCAGCAGTTACGTGGACACCGGGGAGCTGTTTTTT.

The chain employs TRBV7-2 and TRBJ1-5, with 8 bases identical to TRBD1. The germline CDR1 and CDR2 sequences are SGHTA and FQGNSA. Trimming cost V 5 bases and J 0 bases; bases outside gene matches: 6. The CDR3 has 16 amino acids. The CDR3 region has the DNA TGTGCCAGCAGCCTCCAGGGACAGGTTAGCAATCAGCCCCAGCATTTT. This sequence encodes CASSLQGQVSNQPQHF.

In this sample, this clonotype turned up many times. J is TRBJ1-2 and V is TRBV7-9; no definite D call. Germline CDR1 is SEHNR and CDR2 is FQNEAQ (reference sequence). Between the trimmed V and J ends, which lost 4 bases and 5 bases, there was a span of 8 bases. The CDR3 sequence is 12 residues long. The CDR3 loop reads CASSWEIYGYTF. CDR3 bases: TGTGCCAGCAGCTGGGAGATATATGGCTACACCTTC.

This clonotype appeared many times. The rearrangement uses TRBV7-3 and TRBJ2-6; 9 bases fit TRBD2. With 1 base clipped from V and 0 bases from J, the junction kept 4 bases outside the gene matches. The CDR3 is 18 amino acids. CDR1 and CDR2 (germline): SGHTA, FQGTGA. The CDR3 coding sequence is TGTGCCAGCAGCTTAAATAGCGGGGGCGGCTCTGGGGCCAACGTCCTGACTTTC. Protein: CASSLNSGGGSGANVLTF.

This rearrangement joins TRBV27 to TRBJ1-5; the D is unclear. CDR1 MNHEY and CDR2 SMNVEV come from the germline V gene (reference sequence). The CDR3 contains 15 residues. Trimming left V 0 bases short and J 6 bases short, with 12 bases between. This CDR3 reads CASSLSQVKSQPQHF. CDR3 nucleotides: TGTGCCAGCAGTTTATCCCAGGTTAAAAGTCAGCCCCAGCATTTT.

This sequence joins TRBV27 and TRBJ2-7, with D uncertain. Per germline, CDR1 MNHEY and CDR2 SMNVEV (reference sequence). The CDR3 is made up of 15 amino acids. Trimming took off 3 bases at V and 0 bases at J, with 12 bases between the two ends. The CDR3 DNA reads TGTGCCAGCAGTTTTCGAGGACGGAGCTCCTACGAGCAGTACTTC. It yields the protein CASSFRGRSSYEQYF.

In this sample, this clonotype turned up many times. CDR3 region: CASSLDSGDSPLHF. The DNA of the CDR3 is TGTGCCAGCAGCTTAGATTCCGGGGATTCACCCCTCCACTTT. This rearrangement joins TRBV11-2 to TRBJ1-6; no definite D call. The CDR3 runs to 14 residues. Trimming left V 0 bases short and J 8 bases short, with 8 bases between. Germline CDR1 SGHAT, CDR2 FQNNGV.

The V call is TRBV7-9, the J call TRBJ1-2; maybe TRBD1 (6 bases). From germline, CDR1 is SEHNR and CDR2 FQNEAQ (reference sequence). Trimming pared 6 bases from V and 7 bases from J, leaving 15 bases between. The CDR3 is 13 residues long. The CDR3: CASSKAGERGYTF. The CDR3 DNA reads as TGTGCCAGCAGTAAAGCAGGGGAGCGTGGCTACACCTTC.

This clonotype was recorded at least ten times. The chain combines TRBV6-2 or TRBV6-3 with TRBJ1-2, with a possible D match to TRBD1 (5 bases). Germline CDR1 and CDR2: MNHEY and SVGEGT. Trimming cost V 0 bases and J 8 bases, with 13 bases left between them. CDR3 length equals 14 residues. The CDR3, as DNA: TGTGCCAGCAGTTACTCGATTCGGGACCTGGGCTACACCTTC. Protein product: CASSYSIRDLGYTF.

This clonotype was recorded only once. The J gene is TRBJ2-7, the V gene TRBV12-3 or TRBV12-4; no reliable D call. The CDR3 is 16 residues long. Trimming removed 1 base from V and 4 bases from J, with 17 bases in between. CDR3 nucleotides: TGTGCCAGCAGTTTAGGCCACCGAGAATTGGAGTACGAGCAGTACTTC. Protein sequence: CASSLGHRELEYEQYF.

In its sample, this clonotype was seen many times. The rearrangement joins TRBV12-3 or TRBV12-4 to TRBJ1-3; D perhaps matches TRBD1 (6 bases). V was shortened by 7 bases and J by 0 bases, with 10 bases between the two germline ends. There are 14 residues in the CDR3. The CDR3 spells CASNMDSSGNTIYF. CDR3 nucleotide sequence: TGTGCCAGCAACATGGACAGCTCTGGAAACACCATATATTTT.

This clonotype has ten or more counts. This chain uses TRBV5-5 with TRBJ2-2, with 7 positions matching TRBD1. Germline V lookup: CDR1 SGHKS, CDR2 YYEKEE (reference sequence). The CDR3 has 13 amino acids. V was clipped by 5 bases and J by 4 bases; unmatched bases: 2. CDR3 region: CASSWDSTGELFF. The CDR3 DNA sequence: TGTGCCAGCAGTTGGGACAGCACCGGGGAGCTGTTTTTT.

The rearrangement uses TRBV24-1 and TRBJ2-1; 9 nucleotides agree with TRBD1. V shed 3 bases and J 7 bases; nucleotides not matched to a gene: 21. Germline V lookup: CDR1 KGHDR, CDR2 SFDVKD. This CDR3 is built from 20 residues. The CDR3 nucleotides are TGTGCCACCAGTGATCCGGGACAGGGTGGTCAGCAATGGGGAGGGAATGAGCAGTTCTTC. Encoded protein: CATSDPGQGGQQWGGNEQFF.

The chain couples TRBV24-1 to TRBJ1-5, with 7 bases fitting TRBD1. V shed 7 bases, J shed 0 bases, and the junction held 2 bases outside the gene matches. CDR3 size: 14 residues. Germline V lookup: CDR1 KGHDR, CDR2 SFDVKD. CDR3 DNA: TGTGCCACCAGCCACAGGGGTAGCAATCAGCCCCAGCATTTT. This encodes CATSHRGSNQPQHF.

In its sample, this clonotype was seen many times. CDR3 residues: CASSSTSGGRRSGYEQYF. In DNA form, the CDR3 reads TGCGCCAGCAGCTCGACTAGCGGGGGTCGACGTTCAGGCTACGAGCAGTACTTC. V is TRBV5-1 and J is TRBJ2-7, with TRBD2 matching over 12 bases. This CDR3 contains 18 residues. Germline V gene data show CDR1 as SGHRS and CDR2 as YFSETQ. Trimming cost V 3 bases and J 3 bases; bases outside gene matches: 13.

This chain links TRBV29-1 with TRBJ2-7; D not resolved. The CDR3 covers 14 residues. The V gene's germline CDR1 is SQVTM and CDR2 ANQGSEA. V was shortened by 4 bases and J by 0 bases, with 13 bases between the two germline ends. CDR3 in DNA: TGCAGCGTTGGGCGCACTATGACCTCCTACGAGCAGTACTTC. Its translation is CSVGRTMTSYEQYF.

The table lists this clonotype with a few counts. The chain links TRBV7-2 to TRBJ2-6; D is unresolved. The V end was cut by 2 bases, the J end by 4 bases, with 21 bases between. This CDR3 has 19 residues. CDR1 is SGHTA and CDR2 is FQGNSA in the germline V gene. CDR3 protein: CASSLFDLSTLDGANVLTF. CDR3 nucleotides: TGTGCCAGCAGCTTATTTGACCTTTCAACCCTGGACGGGGCCAACGTCCTGACTTTC.

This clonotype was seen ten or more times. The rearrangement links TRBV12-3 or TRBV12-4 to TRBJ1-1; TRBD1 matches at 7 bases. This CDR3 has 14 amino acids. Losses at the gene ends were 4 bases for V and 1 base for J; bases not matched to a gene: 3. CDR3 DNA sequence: TGTGCCAGCAGTTCCGGGACAGAGAACACTGAAGCTTTCTTT. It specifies CASSSGTENTEAFF.

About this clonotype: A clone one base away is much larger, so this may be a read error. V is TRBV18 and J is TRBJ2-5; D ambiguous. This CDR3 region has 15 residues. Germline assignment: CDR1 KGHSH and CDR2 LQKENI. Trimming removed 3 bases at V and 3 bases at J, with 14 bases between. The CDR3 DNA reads TGTGCCAGCTCACCCGAGCTCTCCGGAGAAGAGACCCAGTACTTC. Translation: CASSPELSGEETQYF.

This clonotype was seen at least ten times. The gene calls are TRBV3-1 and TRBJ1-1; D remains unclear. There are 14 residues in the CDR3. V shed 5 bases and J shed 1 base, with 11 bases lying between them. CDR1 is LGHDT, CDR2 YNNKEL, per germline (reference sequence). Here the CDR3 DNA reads TGTGCCAGCAGCAGTAAATCCTGGAACACTGAAGCTTTCTTT. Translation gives CASSSKSWNTEAFF.

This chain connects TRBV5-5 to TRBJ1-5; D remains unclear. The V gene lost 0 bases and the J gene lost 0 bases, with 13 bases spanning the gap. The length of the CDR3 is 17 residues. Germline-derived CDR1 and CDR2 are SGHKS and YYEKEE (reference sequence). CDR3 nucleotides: TGTGCCAGCAGCTTGGCGTGGCAGGTCTATAGCAATCAGCCCCAGCATTTT. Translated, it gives CASSLAWQVYSNQPQHF.

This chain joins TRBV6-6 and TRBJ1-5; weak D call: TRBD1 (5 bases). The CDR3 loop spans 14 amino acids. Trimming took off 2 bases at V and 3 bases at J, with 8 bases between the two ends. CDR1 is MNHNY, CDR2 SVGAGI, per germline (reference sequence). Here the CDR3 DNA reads TGTGCCAGCAGTTACAGGGGAATCAATCAGCCCCAGCATTTT. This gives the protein CASSYRGINQPQHF.

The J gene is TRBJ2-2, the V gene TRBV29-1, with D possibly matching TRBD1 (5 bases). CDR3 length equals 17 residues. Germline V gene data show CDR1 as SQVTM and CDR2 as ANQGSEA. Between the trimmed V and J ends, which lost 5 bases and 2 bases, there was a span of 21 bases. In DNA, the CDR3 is TGCAGCGTTCGACAGACTCTATACTATTTTAACACCGGGGAGCTGTTTTTT. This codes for CSVRQTLYYFNTGELFF.

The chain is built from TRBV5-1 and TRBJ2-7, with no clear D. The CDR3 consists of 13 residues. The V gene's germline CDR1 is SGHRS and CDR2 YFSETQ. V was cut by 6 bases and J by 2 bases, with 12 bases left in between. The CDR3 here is CASKIWGTYEQYF. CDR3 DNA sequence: TGCGCCAGCAAGATTTGGGGTACCTACGAGCAGTACTTC.